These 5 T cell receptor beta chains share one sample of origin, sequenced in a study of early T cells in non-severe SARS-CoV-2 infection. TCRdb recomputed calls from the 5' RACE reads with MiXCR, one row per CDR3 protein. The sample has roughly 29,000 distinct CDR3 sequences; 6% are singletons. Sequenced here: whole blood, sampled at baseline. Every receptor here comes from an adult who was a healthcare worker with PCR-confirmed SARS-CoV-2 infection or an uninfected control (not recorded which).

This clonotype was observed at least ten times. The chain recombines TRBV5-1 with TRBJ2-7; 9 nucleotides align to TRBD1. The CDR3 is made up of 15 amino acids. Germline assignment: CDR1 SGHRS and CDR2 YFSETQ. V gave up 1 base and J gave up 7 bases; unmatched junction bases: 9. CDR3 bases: TGCGCCAGCAGCTTGACCGCGGGACAGGGACAGGAGCAGTACTTC. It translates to CASSLTAGQGQEQYF.

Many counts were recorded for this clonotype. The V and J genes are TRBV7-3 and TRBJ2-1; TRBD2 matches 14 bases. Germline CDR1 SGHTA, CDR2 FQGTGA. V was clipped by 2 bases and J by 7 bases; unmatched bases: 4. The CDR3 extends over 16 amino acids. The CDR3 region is CASSLRTSGGMNEQFF. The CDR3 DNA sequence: TGTGCCAGCAGCTTACGGACTAGCGGGGGGATGAATGAGCAGTTCTTC.

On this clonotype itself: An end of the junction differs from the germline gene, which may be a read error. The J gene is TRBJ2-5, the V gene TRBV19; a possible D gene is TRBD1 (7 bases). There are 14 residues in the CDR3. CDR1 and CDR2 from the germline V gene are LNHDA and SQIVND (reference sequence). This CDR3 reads CAGSIQGGQETQYF. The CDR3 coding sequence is TGTGCCGGTAGTATCCAGGGGGGACAAGAGACCCAGTACTTC.

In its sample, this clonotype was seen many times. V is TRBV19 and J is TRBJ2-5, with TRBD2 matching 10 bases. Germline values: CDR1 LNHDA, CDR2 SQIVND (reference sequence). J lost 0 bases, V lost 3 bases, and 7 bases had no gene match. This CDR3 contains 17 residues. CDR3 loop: CASSISGGTSYQETQYF. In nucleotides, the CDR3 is TGTGCCAGTAGTATTAGCGGGGGGACGTCGTACCAAGAGACCCAGTACTTC.

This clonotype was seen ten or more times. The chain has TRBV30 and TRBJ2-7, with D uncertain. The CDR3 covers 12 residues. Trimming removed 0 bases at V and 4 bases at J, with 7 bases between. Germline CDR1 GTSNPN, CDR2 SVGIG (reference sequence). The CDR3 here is CAWSVSVYEQYF. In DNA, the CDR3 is TGTGCCTGGAGTGTATCCGTATACGAGCAGTACTTC.